The T cell receptor beta chain described here comes from a study of T cells after yellow fever vaccination. Germline CDR1 and CDR2: KGHSH and LQKENI. This CDR3 region has 14 residues. Trimming cost V 3 bases and J 7 bases; bases outside gene matches: 5. MiXCR, run by TCRdb on the 5' RACE reads, gives a single entry per CDR3 protein. Among about 150,000 distinct CDR3 sequences, just over 6.5% were seen once, and the ten largest hold about 0.6%. This clonotype occurred many times. The V and J genes are TRBV18 and TRBJ2-3; 9 nucleotides match TRBD1. The specimen was CD4+ T cells sorted from PBMCs, collected 10 days after the yellow fever booster vaccination. The sequence was obtained from a young man who received the YFV17D yellow fever vaccine. CDR3 sequence reads: CASSPRTGEYTQYF. The DNA of the CDR3 is TGTGCCAGCTCACCGAGGACAGGGGAATATACGCAGTATTTT.